Listed here are 8 T cell receptor beta chains from one sample, sequenced in a study of cytomegalovirus exposure and HLA in healthy donors. PCR employed 60 Vbeta and 13 Jbeta primers. Here immunoSEQ multiplex PCR was the method, and the copy in TCRdb shows in-frame clones only, minus some. The data hold around 190,000 clones, with almost 75% observed a single time. Material for sequencing was PBMCs. The receptors were sampled from a woman in her twenties or thirties in good health and CMV-seropositive.

The chain joins TRBV5-1 to TRBJ1-1, with D hard to call. Looked up from germline, CDR1 is SGHRS and CDR2 is YFSETQ. CDR3 size: 12 residues. Trimming took off 4 bases at V and 5 bases at J, with 9 bases between the two ends. The CDR3 here is CASSGGRTEAFF. The CDR3 coding sequence is TGCGCCAGCAGCGGAGGGAGAACTGAAGCTTTCTTT. Based on the CDR3 plus reference TRBV5-1 and TRBJ1-1, the full variable domain is KAGVTQTPRYLIKTRGQQVTLSCSPISGHRSVSWYQQTPGQGLQFLFEYFSETQRNKGNFPGRFSGRQFSNSRSEMNVSTLELGDSALYLCASSGGRTEAFFGQGTRLTVV.

In DNA, the CDR3 is TGCGCCAGCAGCCCTCCGACTAGCGGGGGCACAGATACGCAGTATTTT. Translating it yields CASSPPTSGGTDTQYF. This rearrangement joins TRBV5-1 to TRBJ2-3, with 11 bases matching TRBD2. Germline V lookup: CDR1 SGHRS, CDR2 YFSETQ. Trimming cost V 4 bases and J 1 base; bases outside gene matches: 5. The CDR3 is made up of 16 amino acids.

The chain is built from TRBV2 and TRBJ2-3, with 7 nucleotides matching TRBD2. Germline V gene data show CDR1 as SNHLY and CDR2 as FYNNEI. This CDR3 spans 16 amino acids. The V gene end was trimmed by 3 bases and the J gene end by 0 bases; junction bases not matched to a gene: 6. CDR3 bases: TGTGCCAGCAGTGAGGGGATTAGCGGGAGCACAGATACGCAGTATTTT. Translating gives CASSEGISGSTDTQYF.

In DNA, the CDR3 is TGTGCCAGCAGTGTAACCGGGACTAGCGGCTACGAGCAGTACTTC. This gives the protein CASSVTGTSGYEQYF. The V and J genes are TRBV6-1 and TRBJ2-5; 11 bases fit TRBD2. Judging by the DNA end, TRBJ2-7 fits better; the J call may be wrong. The germline CDR1 and CDR2 sequences are MNHNS and SASEGT. The CDR3 consists of 15 residues.

The chain couples TRBV4-1 to TRBJ2-7; 8 bases align to TRBD2. Germline V CDR1 and CDR2: MGHRA, YSYEKL. The CDR3 covers 16 residues. The junction had 6 bases not matched to a gene; V was cut back by 0 bases and J by 2 bases. The CDR3 region has the DNA TGCGCCAGCAGCCAAGATGTAGCGGGACTTACCTACGAGCAGTACTTC. This encodes CASSQDVAGLTYEQYF.

This chain links TRBV28 with TRBJ2-5; tentatively, D is TRBD1 (5 bases). The tail of the sequence fits TRBJ2-7 better, so the J call may be wrong. Germline V lookup: CDR1 MDHEN, CDR2 SYDVKM. There are 15 residues in the CDR3. CDR3 sequence (DNA): TGTGCCAGCAGTTTTCGAAAGGGGTTCGCCTACGAGCAGTACTTC. It specifies CASSFRKGFAYEQYF.

This clone came up once. V and J are TRBV25-1 and TRBJ2-7, with D perhaps matching TRBD2 (5 bases). V was clipped by 1 base and J by 5 bases, with 15 bases between them. Germline CDR1 is MGHDK and CDR2 is SYGVNS. The CDR3 loop spans 15 amino acids. This CDR3 reads CASSESVRTPDEQYF. In DNA form, the CDR3 reads TGTGCCAGCAGTGAATCAGTTCGGACTCCCGACGAGCAGTACTTC.

The J gene is TRBJ1-1, the V gene TRBV7-6; 9 bases agree with TRBD1. The CDR3 length is 15 residues. The V gene end was trimmed by 5 bases and the J gene end by 5 bases; junction bases not matched to a gene: 9. Per the germline V gene, CDR1 is SGHVS and CDR2 is FNYEAQ. CDR3 bases: TGTGCCAGCAGCGCCCAGACAGGGGGTTCGACTGAAGCTTTCTTT. Its protein product is CASSAQTGGSTEAFF.